The 5 T cell receptor beta chains listed next were all sequenced from one sample in a study of blood T cell repertoires in COVID-19. TCRdb keeps only in-frame clones here, not all; method: immunoSEQ multiplex PCR. The sample consists of some 300,000 clones, about 90% of them appearing once. The sequenced sample was PBMCs or T cells enriched from blood (not recorded which). The receptors were gathered from a woman between 25 and 40 years old who had recovered from COVID-19.

The J gene is TRBJ2-5, the V gene TRBV2; 8 positions match TRBD2. The CDR3 spans 13 residues. Germline lookup yields CDR1 SNHLY and CDR2 FYNNEI. V trimming: 6 bases; J trimming: 2 bases; junction bases outside the gene matches: 2. CDR3 in amino acids: CASRLAEQETQYF. CDR3 nucleotides: TGTGCCAGCAGACTAGCGGAGCAAGAGACCCAGTACTTC.

This clone is a singleton in its sample. The rearrangement joins TRBV5-4 to TRBJ1-1; TRBD1 matches 9 bases. Looked up from germline, CDR1 is SGHNT and CDR2 is YYREEE (reference sequence). The CDR3 runs to 16 residues. V lost 4 bases and J lost 3; bases outside the gene matches: 10. CDR3 in amino acids: CASSPKPGQGDTEAFF. In nucleotides, the CDR3 is TGTGCCAGCAGCCCAAAACCGGGACAGGGTGACACTGAAGCTTTCTTT.

The chain combines TRBV7-2 with TRBJ1-1, with TRBD1 matching over 10 bases. Germline values: CDR1 SGHTA, CDR2 FQGNSA. With 5 bases clipped from V and 3 bases from J, the junction kept 6 bases outside the gene matches. The CDR3 is 15 residues long. The CDR3 DNA follows: TGTGCCAGCAGCCCTCGGACAGGGGGAGACACTGAAGCTTTCTTT. Translated: CASSPRTGGDTEAFF.

The chain is built from TRBV6-1 and TRBJ2-7; tentative D call: TRBD2 (6 bases). Trimming removed 0 bases at V and 6 bases at J, with 15 bases between. Germline V gene sequence: CDR1 MNHNS, CDR2 SASEGT. The CDR3 is 15 residues long. In DNA, the CDR3 is TGTGCCAGCAGTGAAGCCGCGGGCGGAGGGGCCGAGCAGTACTTC. Protein sequence: CASSEAAGGGAEQYF.

This clone was picked up a small number of times. The J gene is TRBJ2-5, the V gene TRBV6-5; perhaps TRBD2 as D (5 bases). The V gene lost 4 bases and the J gene lost 5 bases, with 11 bases spanning the gap. Germline CDR1 is MNHEY and CDR2 is SVGAGI. There are 13 residues in the CDR3. The CDR3 loop reads CASSFPGGETQYF. CDR3 coding DNA: TGTGCCAGCAGTTTCCCCGGCGGGGAGACCCAGTACTTC.